The 8 T cell receptor beta chains reported below all come from one sample, sequenced in a study of blood T cell repertoires in COVID-19. Clones were sequenced by immunoSEQ multiplex PCR, and TCRdb holds only the in-frame ones, with some missing. This repertoire shows about 270,000 clones, approximately 84% found once; its top ten account for over 1.1%. Sequencing used peripheral blood. The origin of the receptors is a human donor with COVID-19, enrolled during active disease. The donor label of this sample is uncertain.

This clone was observed a few times. V gene TRBV14 combines with J gene TRBJ2-3; no definite D call. From germline, CDR1 is SGHDN and CDR2 FVKESK. V lost 0 bases to trimming and J lost 6 bases, with 7 bases between them. The CDR3 is 13 amino acids. DNA for the CDR3: TGTGCCAGCAGCCAAGACGCCGGGGATACGCAGTATTTT. Its translation is CASSQDAGDTQYF.

The chain combines TRBV5-6 with TRBJ2-7; D is possibly TRBD2 (5 bases). The germline V gene encodes CDR1 SGHDT and CDR2 YYEEEE. The CDR3 spans 15 residues. Trimming left V 4 bases short and J 3 bases short, with 17 bases between. CDR3 DNA: TGTGCCAGCAGCCGTGACTATCGGAGCGACTACGAGCAGTACTTC. It yields the protein CASSRDYRSDYEQYF. The complete variable domain, with remaining parts taken from reference TRBV5-6 and TRBJ2-7, reads DAGVTQSPTHLIKTRGQQVTLRCSPKSGHDTVSWYQQALGQGPQFIFQYYEEEERQRGNFPDRFSGHQFPNYSSELNVNALLLGDSALYLCASSRDYRSDYEQYFGPGTRLTVT.

CDR3 loop: CASSFIQRETQYF. In DNA form, the CDR3 reads TGTGCCAGCAGTTTTATCCAGCGGGAGACCCAGTACTTC. The J gene is TRBJ2-5, the V gene TRBV12-3 or TRBV12-4; TRBD2 is a possible D gene (5 bases). Trimming removed 3 bases from V and 5 bases from J, with 10 bases in between. This CDR3 is built from 13 residues.

CDR3 amino acids: CAISRETDTQYF. The CDR3 DNA sequence: TGTGCCATCTCGCGTGAGACAGATACGCAGTATTTT. The gene calls are TRBV10-3 and TRBJ2-3; D is ambiguous. CDR1 and CDR2 (germline): ENHRY, SYGVKD. The CDR3 extends over 12 amino acids. V was clipped by 8 bases and J by 3 bases, with 9 bases between them.

The chain employs TRBV28 and TRBJ2-7; D may be TRBD1 (6 bases). Germline assignment: CDR1 MDHEN and CDR2 SYDVKM. The length of the CDR3 is 14 residues. V shed 7 bases and J shed 2 bases, with 15 bases lying between them. The DNA of the CDR3 is TGTGCCAGCACCCGAGGACAGTTGCCCTACGAGCAGTACTTC. It codes for CASTRGQLPYEQYF.

This clone was picked up one time. The chain uses TRBV29-1 and TRBJ2-5; 8 bases agree with TRBD1. This CDR3 contains 15 residues. V lost 5 bases to trimming and J lost 4 bases; unmatched junction nucleotides: 12. Germline V gene data show CDR1 as SQVTM and CDR2 as ANQGSEA. In nucleotides, the CDR3 is TGCAGCGTTCGAAAGACAGGGGCGGGTCGAGAGACCCAGTACTTC. Translated: CSVRKTGAGRETQYF.

This rearrangement joins TRBV9 to TRBJ2-1; possible D gene TRBD2, 6 bases. Trimming took 4 bases from V and 2 from J, leaving 16 bases between them. Germline values: CDR1 SGDLS, CDR2 YYNGEE. The CDR3 totals 16 residues. The CDR3 sequence is CASSIASGEPYNEQFF. CDR3 coding DNA: TGTGCCAGCAGCATCGCCTCGGGAGAGCCCTACAATGAGCAGTTCTTC.

The chain links TRBV27 to TRBJ1-4, with D possibly matching TRBD1 (6 bases). V lost 8 bases and J 3 bases, leaving 13 bases between the germline ends. The CDR3 sequence is 14 residues long. Germline assignment: CDR1 MNHEY and CDR2 SMNVEV (reference sequence). CDR3 DNA sequence: TGTGCCAGCCGTACAGGGATGTCTAATGAAAAACTGTTTTTT. Its protein is CASRTGMSNEKLFF.